This T cell receptor beta chain was sequenced during a study of glioma-infiltrating T cells after dendritic cell vaccination. Study in general: Treatment, given 2003 to 2012, was autologous tumor lysate-pulsed dendritic cell vaccination.

Sequencing used immunoSEQ multiplex PCR; TCRdb keeps in-frame clones, though not all of them. The table lists 90,000 to 140,000 clones, around 89% of them singletons. The time point was: after dendritic cell vaccination, including at tumor progression/relapse. Blood PBMC samples: pre-vaccination, two weeks post third vaccination, and at tumor progression. V was pared by 1 base and J by 5 bases, with 10 bases of the junction left unmatched. Germline CDR1 LNHDA, CDR2 SQIVND (reference sequence). This CDR3 region has 16 residues. The chain employs TRBV19 and TRBJ2-7, with 8 bases aligning to TRBD2. The clonotype originates from a human donor with glioblastoma. Sequencing used blood, obtained after dendritic cell vaccination. CDR3 loop: CASSIALAAYEHEQYF. CDR3 DNA: TGTGCCAGTAGTATAGCACTAGCGGCCTACGAACACGAGCAGTACTTC.